Each of the 10 T cell receptor beta chains below was sequenced from the same sample in a study of T cell responses to AZD1222 COVID-19 vaccine. Using immunoSEQ multiplex PCR, the repertoire was profiled, and TCRdb retains in-frame clones only, with some absent. The sample carries around 160,000 clones, around nine tenths recorded once. This material consisted of peripheral blood, taken on day 0 of AZD1222 vaccination. The receptors were sampled from an adult in good health.

This sequence joins TRBV12-3 or TRBV12-4 and TRBJ1-2; D is undetermined. The CDR3 is made up of 13 amino acids. The V gene lost 3 bases and the J gene lost 2 bases, with 7 bases spanning the gap. CDR3 coding DNA: TGTGCCAGCAGTTTCGGTAGGAACTATGGCTACACCTTC. Translating it yields CASSFGRNYGYTF.

V usage is TRBV4-3 and J usage is TRBJ2-1; no definite D call. The V end was cut by 3 bases, the J end by 0 bases, with 3 bases between. The CDR3 spans 13 residues. In germline, CDR1 is LGHNA, CDR2 YSLEER. CDR3 in DNA: TGCGCCAGCAGCCAGAGCTCCTACAATGAGCAGTTCTTC. Translated: CASSQSSYNEQFF.

The J gene is TRBJ2-2, the V gene TRBV6-5, with D tentatively TRBD1 (6 bases). The CDR3 consists of 13 residues. The germline CDR1 and CDR2 sequences are MNHEY and SVGAGI. The CDR3 protein is CADDRKNTGELFF. For the CDR3, the DNA is TGTGCGGATGACAGGAAGAACACCGGGGAGCTGTTTTTT.

The chain carries TRBV6-5 and TRBJ1-2, with unresolved D. The germline V and J ends were trimmed by 6 bases and 7 bases, with 15 bases remaining between them. The CDR3 length is 13 residues. Germline CDR1 and CDR2: MNHEY and SVGAGI. The CDR3 DNA reads TGTGCCAGCAGACGGGCGAGGGCGAGTGGCTACACCTTC. Protein product: CASRRARASGYTF.

This clone is a singleton in its sample. The chain recombines TRBV19 with TRBJ1-2; 9 bases fit TRBD1. CDR3 length equals 17 residues. In germline, CDR1 is LNHDA, CDR2 SQIVND (reference sequence). The V and J ends lost 5 bases and 4 bases, in that order; junction bases with no gene match: 14. The CDR3 reads CASSATGTGILIYGYTF. The CDR3 nucleotides read TGTGCCAGTAGTGCAACCGGGACAGGGATCCTTATCTATGGCTACACCTTC. Full variable domain (outside the CDR3, taken from reference TRBV19 and TRBJ1-2): DGGITQSPKYLFRKEGQNVTLSCEQNLNHDAMYWYRQDPGQGLRLIYYSQIVNDFQKGDIAEGYSVSREKKESFPLTVTSAQKNPTAFYLCASSATGTGILIYGYTFGSGTRLTVV.

V is TRBV18 and J is TRBJ2-1; 8 nucleotides agree with TRBD2. The CDR3 loop spans 14 amino acids. The V segment lost 4 bases and the J segment 9 bases; nucleotides outside the gene matches: 8. In germline, CDR1 is KGHSH, CDR2 LQKENI. The CDR3 spells CASSQRTSSGEQFF. The CDR3 region has the DNA TGTGCCAGCTCACAACGGACTAGCAGCGGTGAGCAGTTCTTC.

The J gene is TRBJ2-1, the V gene TRBV29-1; D uncertain. V dropped 2 bases and J dropped 2 bases, with 7 bases sitting between them. The CDR3 is 13 residues long. Germline loops: CDR1 SQVTM, CDR2 ANQGSEA. CDR3 residues: CSVEITTYNEQFF. The CDR3 DNA sequence: TGCAGCGTTGAAATAACAACCTACAATGAGCAGTTCTTC.

CDR3 loop: CASSLLGFAGKETQYF. The CDR3 DNA is TGTGCCAGCAGTTTACTCGGATTCGCCGGTAAAGAGACCCAGTACTTC. V gene TRBV27 combines with J gene TRBJ2-5; D remains ambiguous. With 2 bases removed from V and 3 bases from J, the gap between germline ends came to 16 bases. This CDR3 contains 16 residues. The V gene's germline CDR1 is MNHEY and CDR2 SMNVEV (reference sequence).

V usage is TRBV10-3 and J usage is TRBJ1-1, with TRBD1 as a possible D gene (6 bases). The V gene's germline CDR1 is ENHRY and CDR2 SYGVKD. The CDR3 runs 16 residues. Deletions cut 0 bases from V and 0 bases from J, with 11 bases between. The CDR3: CAISESPGAMNTEAFF. DNA for the CDR3: TGTGCCATCAGTGAGTCGCCGGGGGCTATGAACACTGAAGCTTTCTTT.

V is TRBV19 and J is TRBJ1-1; no definite D call. This CDR3 region has 12 residues. The V gene lost 7 bases and the J gene lost 4 bases, with 10 bases spanning the gap. CDR1 LNHDA and CDR2 SQIVND come from the germline V gene (reference sequence). The CDR3 sequence is CASTSFSTEAFF. For the CDR3, the DNA is TGTGCCAGTACGTCTTTCAGCACTGAAGCTTTCTTT.